The next 17 T cell receptor beta chains were all read from a single sample in a study of cytomegalovirus exposure and HLA in healthy donors. It was with 60 Vbeta and 13 Jbeta primers that the PCR ran. Generated by immunoSEQ multiplex PCR, the TCRdb table keeps only in-frame clones and is missing some. The table has over 90,000 clones, about four fifths seen once. Sequencing input: PBMCs. The receptors were sampled from a woman between 65 and 79 years old in good health and CMV-seropositive.

This clone was counted a few times. The chain is built from TRBV14 and TRBJ2-7; 7 bases line up with TRBD2. Trimming took 0 bases from V and 3 from J; bases not matched to a gene: 8. Germline V gene data show CDR1 as SGHDN and CDR2 as FVKESK. The CDR3 has 16 amino acids. The DNA for the CDR3 is TGTGCCAGCAGCCAAGATCCTGCGGGAGTCGGCTACGAGCAGTACTTC. This codes for CASSQDPAGVGYEQYF.

This clone showed up just once. V gene TRBV7-9 combines with J gene TRBJ2-7; 9 bases line up with TRBD1. The CDR3 loop spans 16 amino acids. With 5 bases clipped from V and 3 bases from J, the junction kept 11 bases outside the gene matches. Germline lookup yields CDR1 SEHNR and CDR2 FQNEAQ (reference sequence). CDR3 loop: CASSNPPRTGDYEQYF. The CDR3 bases are TGTGCCAGCAGCAACCCACCAAGGACAGGGGACTACGAGCAGTACTTC.

In the case of this clone: Germline is not matched at one junction end, which may reflect a read error. This chain connects TRBV28 to TRBJ2-7, with D possibly matching TRBD1 (6 bases). CDR1 is MDHEN and CDR2 is SYDVKM in the germline V gene. This CDR3 is built from 15 residues. The CDR3: CASSSSGTLAYKQYF. DNA for the CDR3: TGTGCCAGCAGTTCCTCCGGGACATTAGCCTACAAGCAGTACTTC.

The chain couples TRBV5-6 to TRBJ2-1, with D perhaps matching TRBD2 (6 bases). The CDR3 length is 15 residues. The ends were cut back, 6 bases at V and 5 bases at J, with 18 bases in the middle. Germline V gene lookup returns CDR1 SGHDT and CDR2 YYEEEE. The CDR3 bases are TGTGCCAGCATGAAACGGGGCGGGACCCACAATGAGCAGTTCTTC. It is translated as CASMKRGGTHNEQFF.

The V and J genes are TRBV25-1 and TRBJ2-7; tentatively, D is TRBD1 (6 bases). CDR3 size: 15 residues. Trimming cost V 5 bases and J 6 bases, with 20 bases left between them. Per the germline V gene, CDR1 is MGHDK and CDR2 is SYGVNS. The CDR3 sequence is CASSLVGAGVGEQYF. The CDR3 nucleotides are TGTGCCAGCAGTCTTGTTGGAGCAGGGGTTGGCGAGCAGTACTTC.

This clone appeared a single time. J is TRBJ2-1 and V is TRBV18; 15 bases map to TRBD2. Germline trimming cut 3 bases from V and 4 bases from J; bases unmatched to any gene: 1. This CDR3 contains 16 residues. The germline V gene has CDR1 KGHSH and CDR2 LQKENI. CDR3 bases: TGTGCCAGCTCACCTGGGACTAGCGGGAGGTACAATGAGCAGTTCTTC. Its protein product is CASSPGTSGRYNEQFF. The whole variable domain, remainder taken from reference TRBV18 and TRBJ2-1, is NAGVMQNPRHLVRRRGQEARLRCSPMKGHSHVYWYRQLPEEGLKFMVYLQKENIIDESGMPKERFSAEFPKEGPSILRIQQVVRGDSAAYFCASSPGTSGRYNEQFFGPGTRLTVL.

In its sample, this clone was seen once. The J gene is TRBJ2-1, the V gene TRBV27, with 8 bases lining up with TRBD1. CDR1 MNHEY and CDR2 SMNVEV come from the germline V gene (reference sequence). This CDR3 contains 16 residues. The J segment lost 0 bases and the V segment lost 6 bases, leaving 7 bases of the junction unmatched. This chain's CDR3 is CASREQGGSSYNEQFF. The CDR3 DNA reads TGTGCCAGCAGGGAACAGGGGGGAAGCTCCTACAATGAGCAGTTCTTC.

J is TRBJ1-5 and V is TRBV5-4; D unclear. V shed 0 bases and J shed 7 bases, with 11 bases lying between them. The CDR3 spans 14 residues. Germline CDR1 and CDR2: SGHNT and YYREEE (reference sequence). CDR3: CASSLAPGGQPQHF. CDR3 in DNA: TGTGCCAGCAGCTTGGCGCCCGGCGGGCAGCCCCAGCATTTT.

This clone appeared a few times. This chain connects TRBV28 to TRBJ2-3, with 12 nucleotides matching TRBD1. Germline V gene data show CDR1 as MDHEN and CDR2 as SYDVKM. The CDR3 has 16 amino acids. Trimming removed 2 bases from V and 3 bases from J; junction bases left unmatched: 3. CDR3 sequence: CASSLPGQGATDTQYF. DNA of the CDR3: TGTGCCAGCAGTTTACCGGGACAGGGGGCAACAGATACGCAGTATTTT.

The J gene is TRBJ1-3, the V gene TRBV16, with D unclear. The CDR3 consists of 16 residues. Germline V gene sequence: CDR1 KGHSY, CDR2 FQNENV. Trimming stripped 3 bases from V and 2 bases from J, with 14 bases between. The CDR3 loop reads CASSHQRELTGNTIYF. CDR3 DNA: TGTGCCAGCAGCCACCAAAGGGAGCTCACTGGAAACACCATATATTTT.

This sequence joins TRBV9 and TRBJ1-2; TRBD1 aligns across 8 bases. The CDR3 has 18 amino acids. Germline V gives CDR1 SGDLS, CDR2 YYNGEE. V gave up 0 bases and J gave up 4 bases; unmatched junction bases: 14. This CDR3 reads CASSVEGGTGPTSYGYTF. CDR3 nucleotides: TGTGCCAGCAGCGTAGAGGGGGGGACAGGCCCCACCAGCTATGGCTACACCTTC.

The chain uses TRBV18 and TRBJ2-3; a weak D match, TRBD1 (5 bases). Germline V CDR1 and CDR2: KGHSH, LQKENI. V was pared by 4 bases and J by 2 bases, with 10 bases between. The CDR3 is made up of 14 amino acids. CDR3: CASSLQGLTDTQYF. The CDR3 DNA reads TGTGCCAGCTCACTTCAGGGCCTCACAGATACGCAGTATTTT.

This chain joins TRBV5-6 and TRBJ2-5; the D gene is possibly TRBD1 (5 bases). Germline V gene lookup returns CDR1 SGHDT and CDR2 YYEEEE. The CDR3 extends over 13 amino acids. Trimming left V 2 bases short and J 5 bases short, with 10 bases between. CDR3 loop: CASSLGAGETQYF. CDR3 DNA: TGTGCCAGCAGCTTAGGGGCCGGGGAGACCCAGTACTTC.

The CDR3 region has the DNA TGTGCCAGCAGCTTCGGCACCAGGGTCTACGAGCAGTACTTC. Encoded protein: CASSFGTRVYEQYF. The rearrangement joins TRBV7-2 to TRBJ2-7; TRBD1 is a possible D gene (5 bases). CDR1 SGHTA and CDR2 FQGNSA come from the germline V gene. The V end lost 3 bases, the J end lost 3 bases, and 12 bases lay between the germline ends. The CDR3 spans 14 residues.

V is TRBV6-5 and J is TRBJ2-7; a weak D match, TRBD1 (6 bases). The CDR3 has 16 amino acids. V shed 0 bases and J shed 1 base, with 13 bases lying between them. CDR1 is MNHEY, CDR2 SVGAGI, per germline. CDR3 amino acids: CASSYSWTAGSYEQYF. Written as DNA, the CDR3 is TGTGCCAGCAGTTACTCGTGGACAGCTGGTTCCTACGAGCAGTACTTC.

The sample holds one count of this clone. This sequence joins TRBV11-3 and TRBJ2-7; D is possibly TRBD1 (6 bases). The CDR3 is 15 residues long. Germline CDR1 SGHNT, CDR2 YENEEA. Deletions cut 3 bases from V and 1 base from J, with 13 bases between. CDR3 residues: CASSFGAGASYEQYF. The CDR3, as DNA: TGTGCCAGCAGCTTTGGGGCAGGGGCTTCCTACGAGCAGTACTTC.

The table lists this clone with a few counts. The chain is built from TRBV28 and TRBJ2-1; a weak D match, TRBD2 (5 bases). The V end was cut by 8 bases, the J end by 4 bases, with 9 bases between. This CDR3 contains 12 residues. CDR1 is MDHEN, CDR2 SYDVKM, per germline. CDR3 amino acids: CASQRDYNEQFF. The CDR3 nucleotides read TGTGCCAGCCAGAGGGATTACAATGAGCAGTTCTTC. Full variable domain (missing parts from reference TRBV28 and TRBJ2-1): DVKVTQSSRYLVKRTGEKVFLECVQDMDHENMFWYRQDPGLGLRLIYFSYDVKMKEKGDIPEGYSVSREKKERFSLILESASTNQTSMYLCASQRDYNEQFFGPGTRLTVL.